This paragraph reports one T cell receptor (beta chain). Terminally differentiated effector memory CD45RA+ cells were excluded from the naive CD8 cells, which were CD45RO-negative and positively selected for CCR7. Every immunoSEQ plate was one replicate of a subset's evenly spread DNA. The protocol was immunoSEQ multiplex PCR, while the TCRdb copy is restricted to in-frame clones and leaves out a portion. The table has millions of clones, about 95% seen once; the top ten hold around 1.1%. V was pared by 0 bases and J by 0 bases, with 9 bases between. The germline V gene has CDR1 KGHSH and CDR2 LQKENI. This CDR3 has 15 amino acids. The data are from a study of shared clonotypes between healthy human individuals.

The rearrangement joins TRBV18 to TRBJ2-7; D is ambiguous. The sample comprised naive CD8+ T cells sorted from blood. The sequence was collected from a man between 18 and 35 years old in good health. The CDR3 region has the DNA TGTGCCAGCTCACCACCGGTACAGAACTCCTACGAGCAGTACTTC. Translation gives CASSPPVQNSYEQYF.